These T cell receptor beta chains were read from a single sample in a study of neurological immune-mediated disorders. In TCRdb, the 5' RACE reads were re-called with MiXCR into one record per CDR3 protein. This sample carries about 92,000 distinct CDR3 sequences, around 3.5% of them seen once, and the ten largest clones take less than 3.5%. Sequenced input: PBMCs. The receptor source for this set is a woman between 45 and 60 years old with multiple sclerosis. The conserved cysteine and the conserved F or W are not part of the CDR3 here. For some rows the clone size is stated as once, few or many, or as a class when expanded; others skip it.

abundance	j_gene	v_gene	CDR3aa
NA	TRBJ2-5	TRBV24-1	ATGGGGQETQY
many	TRBJ2-5	TRBV5-1	ASSFKGQEETQY
many	TRBJ1-6	TRBV6-2/TRBV6-3	ASRDDRGTVSPLH
many	TRBJ1-5	TRBV27	ASSLSADQPQH
NA	TRBJ1-5	TRBV12-3/TRBV12-4	ASSFRAGTGGYQPQH
many	TRBJ2-7	TRBV20-1	SARGGGQPYEQY
many	TRBJ1-1	TRBV20-1	SAKETGGGTEAF
many	TRBJ2-2	TRBV3-1	ASSRYPGELF
many	TRBJ2-1	TRBV7-2	ASSRKGPSKNEQF
many	TRBJ2-3	TRBV20-1	SAGGTATDTQY
many	TRBJ1-1	TRBV7-8	ASSLVPGVRTEAF
many	TRBJ1-2	TRBV24-1	ATSDSAGTGDYGYT
once	TRBJ2-3	TRBV5-6	ASSWEGISLDTQY
many	TRBJ1-2	TRBV6-5	ASRPGSGRWDYGYT
many	TRBJ2-1	TRBV4-1	ASSQGLAGANEQF
many	TRBJ2-7	TRBV27	ASRTHQGLDSYEQY
many	TRBJ2-5	TRBV20-1	SAPAPGLETQY
many	TRBJ2-7	TRBV5-6	ASSLVAGGPGEQY
many	TRBJ1-2	TRBV6-5	ASSPGRLLDYGYT
many	TRBJ1-1	TRBV5-1	ASSLWVGDGTEAF
many	TRBJ2-2	TRBV12-3/TRBV12-4	ASRELAVNTGELF
many	TRBJ1-1	TRBV7-2	ASSFPNTEAF
many	TRBJ2-3	TRBV7-9	ASSPGQNPTDTQY
many	TRBJ2-3	TRBV10-3	AISEVTDTQY
many	TRBJ1-4	TRBV5-1	ASSADSGTANEKLF
many	TRBJ1-2	TRBV3-2	ASSQFGSGFGYT
many	TRBJ2-1	TRBV7-2	ASSLQGFQF
many	TRBJ1-2	TRBV29-1	SVDSNYGYT
many	TRBJ2-7	TRBV7-9	ASSHSTEQY
many	TRBJ2-5	TRBV12-3/TRBV12-4	ASSFQTDQY
many	TRBJ2-5	TRBV4-2	ASSQDRGGQETQY
many	TRBJ2-1	TRBV5-1	ASSLSSAAYNEQF
many	TRBJ1-1	TRBV4-3	ASSQGAVLNTEAF
many	TRBJ1-6	TRBV5-1	ASSLRQRDSPLH
many	TRBJ2-3	TRBV5-1	ASSFRGHGADTQY
many	TRBJ2-2	TRBV5-1	ASSLGLAGVGELF
many	TRBJ2-1	TRBV20-1	SARLAGGNEQF
many	TRBJ1-2	TRBV20-1	SAKGKDTSYGYT
many	TRBJ1-6	TRBV5-1	ASSSRTGPNSPLH
many	TRBJ1-2	TRBV7-9	ASSSYGVDGYT
many	TRBJ1-5	TRBV25-1	ASSELGGNQPQH
many	TRBJ2-3	TRBV3-1	ASSLGLLLSTDTQY
many	TRBJ2-7	TRBV9	ASSVARKTYEQY
many	TRBJ2-1	TRBV15	ATSREKGAMFWEQF
many	TRBJ1-2	TRBV4-1	ASRKPGAYGYT
many	TRBJ2-7	TRBV20-1	SATGAGTSYEQY
many	TRBJ2-2	TRBV27	ASSLQANTGELF
many	TRBJ2-6	TRBV5-4	ASSLQGANVLT
many	TRBJ1-2	TRBV7-2	ASSSSWGALGYT
many	TRBJ1-1	TRBV5-1	ASRVTGGGFLEQAF
many	TRBJ2-3	TRBV5-1	ASRGLAASTDTQY